The 16 T cell receptor beta chains presented below share a single source sample, sequenced in a study of T cell responses to AZD1222 COVID-19 vaccine. The data were produced by immunoSEQ multiplex PCR, yet TCRdb's version contains in-frame clones alone and is incomplete. This table holds some 40,000 clones, 80% found once. Source: peripheral blood, taken on day 0 of AZD1222 vaccination. These receptors were collected from an adult in good health.

The chain has TRBV12-3 or TRBV12-4 and TRBJ2-1, with D unclear. The V and J ends lost 0 bases and 9 bases respectively, with 9 bases between them. The CDR3 covers 13 residues. This CDR3 reads CASSLASETEQFF. The CDR3 bases are TGTGCCAGCAGTTTAGCGAGCGAAACTGAGCAGTTCTTC.

Only a few counts were recorded for this clone. The J gene is TRBJ1-1, the V gene TRBV3-1 (or the pseudogene TRBV3-2); 10 positions match TRBD1. The CDR3 is made up of 17 amino acids. The J segment lost 1 base and the V segment lost 4 bases, leaving 9 bases of the junction unmatched. Germline-derived CDR1 and CDR2 are LGHDT and YNNKEL (reference sequence). DNA for the CDR3: TGTGCCAGCAGCCCGGGACAGGGGTTTGTGAGGAACACTGAAGCTTTCTTT. It specifies CASSPGQGFVRNTEAFF.

This rearrangement joins TRBV18 to TRBJ2-7; 10 bases are shared with TRBD1. The J segment lost 11 bases and the V segment lost 3 bases, leaving 7 bases of the junction unmatched. The CDR3 spans 13 residues. Per the germline V gene, CDR1 is KGHSH and CDR2 is LQKENI. CDR3 protein: CASSPGTGADKYF. DNA of the CDR3: TGTGCCAGCTCACCCGGGACAGGGGCCGATAAGTACTTC. Full variable domain (rest looked up from reference TRBV18 and TRBJ2-7): NAGVMQNPRHLVRRRGQEARLRCSPMKGHSHVYWYRQLPEEGLKFMVYLQKENIIDESGMPKERFSAEFPKEGPSILRIQQVVRGDSAAYFCASSPGTGADKYFGPGTRLTVT.

The gene calls are TRBV2 and TRBJ1-1; 9 bases match TRBD1. The ends lost 8 bases at V and 5 bases at J; junction bases unmatched: 6. CDR1 is SNHLY, CDR2 FYNNEI, per germline. The CDR3 loop spans 13 amino acids. CDR3 DNA sequence: TGTGCCAGCTCCGGGACAGGGTGGACTGAAGCTTTCTTT. It encodes CASSGTGWTEAFF. Filled out from reference TRBV2 and TRBJ1-1, the complete variable domain reads EPEVTQTPSHQVTQMGQEVILRCVPISNHLYFYWYRQILGQKVEFLVSFYNNEISEKSEIFDDQFSVERPDGSNFTLKIRSTKLEDSAMYFCASSGTGWTEAFFGQGTRLTVV.

The chain recombines TRBV28 with TRBJ2-7; no firm D call. The CDR3 runs 15 residues. Trimming removed 7 bases at V and 7 bases at J, with 23 bases between. CDR1 and CDR2 from the germline V gene are MDHEN and SYDVKM. CDR3 in amino acids: CASTPPQIRAREQYF. The CDR3 coding sequence is TGTGCCAGCACCCCCCCCCAAATTAGGGCACGTGAGCAGTACTTC.

The rearrangement joins TRBV7-9 to TRBJ2-7, with D perhaps TRBD2 (7 bases). This CDR3 has 11 residues. The V end was cut by 5 bases, the J end by 7 bases, with 9 bases between. Per germline, CDR1 SEHNR and CDR2 FQNEAQ (reference sequence). The CDR3 is CASSGGAEQYF. The DNA of the CDR3 is TGTGCCAGCAGCGGGGGGGCGGAGCAGTACTTC.

The chain has TRBV2 and TRBJ1-2; the D gene is possibly TRBD1 (5 bases). CDR1 and CDR2 from the germline V gene are SNHLY and FYNNEI. The V gene lost 5 bases and the J gene lost 8 bases, with 18 bases spanning the gap. This CDR3 spans 14 amino acids. The CDR3 is CASSWDDESGGYTF. The CDR3 coding sequence is TGTGCCAGCAGTTGGGACGACGAGTCGGGAGGCTACACCTTC.

This chain connects TRBV7-3 to TRBJ1-5; D unresolved. This CDR3 region has 15 residues. In germline, CDR1 is SGHTA, CDR2 FQGTGA. The ends were cut back, 5 bases at V and 4 bases at J, with 15 bases in the middle. The CDR3, as DNA: TGTGCCAGCAGCGGCTCGGAACTCCCAAATCAGCCCCAGCATTTT. Amino acid sequence: CASSGSELPNQPQHF.

V and J are TRBV6-1 and TRBJ1-2; TRBD1 might be the D (5 bases). Trimming shortened V by 0 bases and J by 8 bases, and 10 bases separated the two germline ends. CDR1 is MNHNS and CDR2 is SASEGT in the germline V gene. This CDR3 region has 13 residues. The CDR3 reads CASSEAGGVGYTF. The DNA for the CDR3 is TGTGCCAGCAGTGAAGCGGGGGGGGTCGGCTACACCTTC.

V and J are TRBV20-1 and TRBJ1-1; 12 positions agree with TRBD1. Germline values: CDR1 DFQATT, CDR2 SNEGSKA (reference sequence). CDR3 length equals 15 residues. The ends lost 3 bases at V and 5 bases at J; junction bases unmatched: 7. CDR3 nucleotides: TGCAGTGCTAGTCCCGGGACAGGGGGCGGAACTGAAGCTTTCTTT. It specifies CSASPGTGGGTEAFF.

The rearrangement links TRBV19 to TRBJ1-3; no clear D. The V and J ends lost 8 bases and 0 bases respectively, with 14 bases between them. CDR1 is LNHDA, CDR2 SQIVND, per germline (reference sequence). The CDR3 is 15 amino acids. The CDR3 sequence: CASSSDGDSGNTIYF. DNA of the CDR3: TGTGCCAGTTCCTCGGACGGTGACTCTGGAAACACCATATATTTT.

The V call is TRBV11-3, the J call TRBJ2-2; 8 positions match TRBD2. CDR1 and CDR2 (germline): SGHNT, YENEEA. This CDR3 spans 15 amino acids. The V and J ends lost 6 bases and 3 bases, in that order; junction bases with no gene match: 6. The CDR3 region has the DNA TGTGCCAGCAGTAATCGGGGGGGAGACACCGGGGAGCTGTTTTTT. Residues: CASSNRGGDTGELFF.

The V and J genes are TRBV7-2 and TRBJ1-3, with D maybe TRBD1 (5 bases). The CDR3 extends over 12 amino acids. V lost 8 bases to trimming and J lost 0 bases, with 5 bases between them. Germline V gene lookup returns CDR1 SGHTA and CDR2 FQGNSA. As DNA, the CDR3 is TGTGCCAGCCAGGGCTCTGGAAACACCATATATTTT. Translating gives CASQGSGNTIYF.

The rearrangement links TRBV29-1 to TRBJ1-1; D gene uncertain. V lost 7 bases, J lost 4 bases, and 10 bases lay in between. The CDR3 has 11 amino acids. Per germline, CDR1 SQVTM and CDR2 ANQGSEA. The CDR3 here is CSAEGSTEAFF. CDR3 coding DNA: TGCAGCGCGGAGGGAAGCACTGAAGCTTTCTTT.

The V gene is TRBV5-1, the J gene TRBJ1-2, with 11 bases fitting TRBD1. V gave up 0 bases and J gave up 7 bases; unmatched junction bases: 11. This CDR3 is 17 amino acids long. In germline, CDR1 is SGHRS, CDR2 YFSETQ. The CDR3 reads CASSLASMGQGVSGYTF. DNA for the CDR3: TGCGCCAGCAGCTTGGCCTCGATGGGACAGGGGGTTTCTGGCTACACCTTC.

The gene calls are TRBV7-2 and TRBJ2-5, with a tentative D call TRBD2 (6 bases). CDR1 SGHTA and CDR2 FQGNSA come from the germline V gene. V was clipped by 4 bases and J by 5 bases, with 14 bases between them. The CDR3 has 14 residues. The CDR3 bases are TGTGCCAGCAGCTCGGGCGGGGATTCGGAGACCCAGTACTTC. This gives the protein CASSSGGDSETQYF.